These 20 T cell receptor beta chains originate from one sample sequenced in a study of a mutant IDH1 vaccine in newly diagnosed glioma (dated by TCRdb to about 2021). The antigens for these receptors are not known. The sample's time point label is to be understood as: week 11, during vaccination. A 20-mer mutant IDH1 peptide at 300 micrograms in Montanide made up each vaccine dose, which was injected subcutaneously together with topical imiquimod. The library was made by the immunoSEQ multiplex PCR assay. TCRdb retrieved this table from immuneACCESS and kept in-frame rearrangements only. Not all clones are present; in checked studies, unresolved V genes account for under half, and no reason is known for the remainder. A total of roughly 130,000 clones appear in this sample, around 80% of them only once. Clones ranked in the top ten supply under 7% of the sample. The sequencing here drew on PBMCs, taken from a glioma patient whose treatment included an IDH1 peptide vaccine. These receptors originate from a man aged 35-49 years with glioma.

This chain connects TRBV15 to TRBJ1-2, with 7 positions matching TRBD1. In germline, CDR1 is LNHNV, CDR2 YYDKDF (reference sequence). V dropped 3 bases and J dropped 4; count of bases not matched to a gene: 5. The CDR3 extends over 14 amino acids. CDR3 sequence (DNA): TGTGCCACCAGCAGGGGGGGGACAGTCTATGGCTACACCTTC. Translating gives CATSRGGTVYGYTF.

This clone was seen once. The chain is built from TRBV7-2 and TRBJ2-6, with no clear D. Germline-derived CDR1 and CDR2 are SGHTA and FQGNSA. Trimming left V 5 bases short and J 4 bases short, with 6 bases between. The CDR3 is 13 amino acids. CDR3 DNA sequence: TGTGCCAGCAGCCTTGCAGGGGCCAACGTCCTGACTTTC. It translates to CASSLAGANVLTF.

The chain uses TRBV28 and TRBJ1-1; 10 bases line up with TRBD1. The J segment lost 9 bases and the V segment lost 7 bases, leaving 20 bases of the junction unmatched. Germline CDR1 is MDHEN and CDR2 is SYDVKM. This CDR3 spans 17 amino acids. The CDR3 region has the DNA TGTGCCAGCAACTTAGCTGGGACAGGGGTGAGGGAGGTCAAAGCTTTCTTT. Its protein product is CASNLAGTGVREVKAFF.

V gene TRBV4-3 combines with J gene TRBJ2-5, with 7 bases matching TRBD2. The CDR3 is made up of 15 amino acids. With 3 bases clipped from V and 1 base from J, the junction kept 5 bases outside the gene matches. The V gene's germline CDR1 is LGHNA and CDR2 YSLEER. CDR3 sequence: CASSQQRGAQETQYF. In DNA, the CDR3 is TGCGCCAGCAGCCAGCAGCGGGGCGCCCAAGAGACCCAGTACTTC.

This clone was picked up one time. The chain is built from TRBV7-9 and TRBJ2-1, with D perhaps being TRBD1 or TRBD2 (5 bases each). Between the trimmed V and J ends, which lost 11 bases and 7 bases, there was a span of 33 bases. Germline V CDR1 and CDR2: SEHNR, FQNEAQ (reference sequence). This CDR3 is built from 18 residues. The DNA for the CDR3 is TGTGCCTCAGCAGCTCCCGGGCTAGGGTCAAAGAGGGGAAATGAGCAGTTCTTC. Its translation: CASAAPGLGSKRGNEQFF.

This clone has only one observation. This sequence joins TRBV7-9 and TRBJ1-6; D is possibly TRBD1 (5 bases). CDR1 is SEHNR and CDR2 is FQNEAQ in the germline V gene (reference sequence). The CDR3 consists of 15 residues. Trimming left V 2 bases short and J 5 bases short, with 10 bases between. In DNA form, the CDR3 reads TGTGCCAGCAGCTTACGGGACGGTAATAATTCACCCCTCCACTTT. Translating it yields CASSLRDGNNSPLHF. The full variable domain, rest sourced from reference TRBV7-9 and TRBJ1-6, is DTGVSQNPRHKITKRGQNVTFRCDPISEHNRLYWYRQTLGQGPEFLTYFQNEAQLEKSRLLSDRFSAERPKGSFSTLEIQRTEQGDSAMYLCASSLRDGNNSPLHFGNGTRLTVT.

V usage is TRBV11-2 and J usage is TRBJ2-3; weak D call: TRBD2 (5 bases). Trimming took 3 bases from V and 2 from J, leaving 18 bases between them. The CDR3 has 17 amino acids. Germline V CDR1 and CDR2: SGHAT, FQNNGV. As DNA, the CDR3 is TGTGCCAGCAGCTTTCCTCCGGACTCACGAGACACAGATACGCAGTATTTT. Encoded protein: CASSFPPDSRDTDTQYF.

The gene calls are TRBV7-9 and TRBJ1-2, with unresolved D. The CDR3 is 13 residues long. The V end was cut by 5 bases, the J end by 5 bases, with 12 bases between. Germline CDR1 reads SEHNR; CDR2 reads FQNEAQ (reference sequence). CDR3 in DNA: TGTGCCAGCAGCCAGGACGGAGGATATGGCTACACCTTC. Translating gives CASSQDGGYGYTF.

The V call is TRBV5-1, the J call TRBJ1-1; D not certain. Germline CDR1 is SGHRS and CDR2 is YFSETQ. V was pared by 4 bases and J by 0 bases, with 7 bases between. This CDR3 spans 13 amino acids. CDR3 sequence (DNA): TGCGCCAGCAGCCTGAATCTGAACACTGAAGCTTTCTTT. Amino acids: CASSLNLNTEAFF.

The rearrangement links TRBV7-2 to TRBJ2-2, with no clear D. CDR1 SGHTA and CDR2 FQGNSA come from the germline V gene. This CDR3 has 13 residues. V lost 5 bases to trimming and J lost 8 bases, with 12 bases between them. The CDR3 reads CASSQDPAGELFF. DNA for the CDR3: TGTGCCAGCAGCCAGGACCCAGCAGGGGAGCTGTTTTTT.

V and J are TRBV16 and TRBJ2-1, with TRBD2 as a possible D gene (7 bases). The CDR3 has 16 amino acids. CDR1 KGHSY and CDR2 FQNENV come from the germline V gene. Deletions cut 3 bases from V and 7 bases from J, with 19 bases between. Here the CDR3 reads CASSHPIGGGPNEQFF. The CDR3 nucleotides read TGTGCCAGCAGCCACCCGATAGGGGGAGGGCCGAATGAGCAGTTCTTC.

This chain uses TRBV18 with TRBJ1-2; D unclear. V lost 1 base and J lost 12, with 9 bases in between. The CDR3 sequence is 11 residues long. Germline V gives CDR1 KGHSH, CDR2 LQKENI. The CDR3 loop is CASSPLDGHTF. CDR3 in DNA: TGTGCCAGCTCACCACTTGACGGACACACCTTC.

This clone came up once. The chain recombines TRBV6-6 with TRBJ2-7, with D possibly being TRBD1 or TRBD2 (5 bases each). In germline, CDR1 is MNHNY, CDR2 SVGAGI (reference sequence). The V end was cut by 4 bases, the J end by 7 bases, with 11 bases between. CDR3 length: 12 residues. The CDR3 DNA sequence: TGTGCCAGCAGTTGGGACCGCTTGGAGCAGTACTTC. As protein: CASSWDRLEQYF.

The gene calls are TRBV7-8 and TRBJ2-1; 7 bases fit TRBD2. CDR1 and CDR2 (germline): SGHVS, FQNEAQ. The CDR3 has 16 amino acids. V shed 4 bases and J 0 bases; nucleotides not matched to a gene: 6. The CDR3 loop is CASSSEGGVSYNEQFF. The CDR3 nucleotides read TGTGCCAGCAGCTCCGAGGGAGGGGTCTCCTACAATGAGCAGTTCTTC.

Here the CDR3 reads CASSQTGTGIYGYTF. The CDR3, as DNA: TGCGCCAGCAGCCAAACAGGGACGGGGATCTATGGCTACACCTTC. This chain uses TRBV4-3 with TRBJ1-2, with D tentatively TRBD1 (6 bases). This CDR3 spans 15 amino acids. Deletions cut 2 bases from V and 4 bases from J, with 14 bases between. Germline lookup yields CDR1 LGHNA and CDR2 YSLEER.

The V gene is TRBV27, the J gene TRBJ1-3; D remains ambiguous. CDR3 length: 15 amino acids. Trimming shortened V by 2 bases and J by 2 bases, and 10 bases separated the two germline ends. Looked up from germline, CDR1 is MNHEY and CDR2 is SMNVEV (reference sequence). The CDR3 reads CASSLSRSPGNTIYF. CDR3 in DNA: TGTGCCAGCAGTTTAAGTAGGAGTCCTGGAAACACCATATATTTT.

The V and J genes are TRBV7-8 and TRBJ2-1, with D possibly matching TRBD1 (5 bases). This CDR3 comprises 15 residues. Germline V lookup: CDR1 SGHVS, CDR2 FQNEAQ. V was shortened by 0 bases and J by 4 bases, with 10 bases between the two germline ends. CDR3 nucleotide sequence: TGTGCCAGCAGCTTAGCGTCAGGGTGGTACAATGAGCAGTTCTTC. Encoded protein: CASSLASGWYNEQFF.

DNA of the CDR3: TGCGCCAGCAGCCCGGGACTAGCGGTACAGAACACCGGGGAGCTGTTTTTT. This encodes CASSPGLAVQNTGELFF. This sequence joins TRBV5-1 and TRBJ2-2; 11 nucleotides align to TRBD2. With V trimmed by 4 bases and J by 1 base, 6 bases remained unmatched. The CDR3 length is 17 residues. The germline CDR1 and CDR2 sequences are SGHRS and YFSETQ.

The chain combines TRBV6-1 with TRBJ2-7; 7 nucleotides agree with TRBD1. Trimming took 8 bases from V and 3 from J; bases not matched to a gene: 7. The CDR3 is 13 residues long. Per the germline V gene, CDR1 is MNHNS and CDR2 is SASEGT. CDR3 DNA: TGTGCCAGCGGCAGGACAGGCAACTACGAGCAGTACTTC. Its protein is CASGRTGNYEQYF.

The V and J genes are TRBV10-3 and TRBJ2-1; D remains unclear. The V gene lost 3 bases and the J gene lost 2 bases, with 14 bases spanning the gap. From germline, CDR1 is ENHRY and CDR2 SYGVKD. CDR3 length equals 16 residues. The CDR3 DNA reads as TGTGCCATCAGTGATCCGGTATCGGATCCCTACAATGAGCAGTTCTTC. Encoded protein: CAISDPVSDPYNEQFF.